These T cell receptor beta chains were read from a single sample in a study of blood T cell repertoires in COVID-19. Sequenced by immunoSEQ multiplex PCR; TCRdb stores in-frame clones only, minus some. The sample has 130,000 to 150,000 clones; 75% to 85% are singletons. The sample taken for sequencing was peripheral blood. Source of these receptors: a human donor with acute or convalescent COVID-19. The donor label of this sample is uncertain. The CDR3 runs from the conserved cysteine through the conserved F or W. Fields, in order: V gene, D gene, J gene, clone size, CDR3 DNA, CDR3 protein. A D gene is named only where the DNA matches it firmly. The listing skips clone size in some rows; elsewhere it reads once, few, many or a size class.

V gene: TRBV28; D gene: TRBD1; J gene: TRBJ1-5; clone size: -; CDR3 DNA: TGTGCCAGCAGTTTTCCCACCTCGAAGGACAGGGGGCCTCATCAGCCCCAGCATTTT; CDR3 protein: CASSFPTSKDRGPHQPQHF
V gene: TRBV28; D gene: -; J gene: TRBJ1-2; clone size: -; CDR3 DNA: TGTGCCAGCATGTCCGGAGGAGAGGGCTACACCTTC; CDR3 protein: CASMSGGEGYTF
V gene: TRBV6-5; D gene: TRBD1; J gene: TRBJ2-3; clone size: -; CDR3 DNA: TGTGCCAGCAGGCCGGGACAGGGGGCCTACAGTACGCAGTATTTT; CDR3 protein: CASRPGQGAYSTQYF
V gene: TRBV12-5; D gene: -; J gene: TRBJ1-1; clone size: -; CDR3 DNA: TGTGCTAGTGGTTTGTGGCCGATCGACACTGAAGCTTTCTTT; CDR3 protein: CASGLWPIDTEAFF
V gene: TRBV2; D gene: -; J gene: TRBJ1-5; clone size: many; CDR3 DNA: TGTGCCAGCAGTGGGACAGACAATCAGCCCCAGCATTTT; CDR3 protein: CASSGTDNQPQHF
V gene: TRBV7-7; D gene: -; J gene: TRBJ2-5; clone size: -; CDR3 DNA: TGTGCCAGCAGCCGTACCCCGGGACACAAACAAGAGACCCAGTACTTC; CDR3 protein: CASSRTPGHKQETQYF
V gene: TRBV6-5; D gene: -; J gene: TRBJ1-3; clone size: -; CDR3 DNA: TGTGCCAGCACACCCGAGGGTGGAAACACCATATATTTT; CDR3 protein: CASTPEGGNTIYF
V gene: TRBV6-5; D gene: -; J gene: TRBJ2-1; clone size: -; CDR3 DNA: TGTGCCAGCAGTCCAGGGGGGATCTCTGAGCAGTTCTTC; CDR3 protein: CASSPGGISEQFF
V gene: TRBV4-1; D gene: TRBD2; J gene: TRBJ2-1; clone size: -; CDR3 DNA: TGCGCCAGCAGCCAAGCGACTAGCGGGGGGACGAATGAGCAGTTCTTC; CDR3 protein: CASSQATSGGTNEQFF
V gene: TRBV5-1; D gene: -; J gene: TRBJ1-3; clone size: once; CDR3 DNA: TGCGCCAGCAGCTTGGGACAGAGCTCTGGAAACACCATATATTTT; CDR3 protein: CASSLGQSSGNTIYF
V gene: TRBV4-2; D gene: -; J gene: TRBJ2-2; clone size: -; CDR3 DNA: TGTGCCAGCAGCCAAGATACTGCGAACACCGGGGAGCTGTTTTTT; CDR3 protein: CASSQDTANTGELFF
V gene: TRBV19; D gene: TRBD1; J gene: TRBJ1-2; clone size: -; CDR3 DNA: TGTGCCAGTAATCCTACAGGGGCTGACTATGGCTACACCTTC; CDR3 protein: CASNPTGADYGYTF
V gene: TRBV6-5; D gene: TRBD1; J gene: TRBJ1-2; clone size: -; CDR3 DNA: TGTGCCAGCAGCCTCGGACAGGAGCAGGGCTACACCTTC; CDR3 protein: CASSLGQEQGYTF
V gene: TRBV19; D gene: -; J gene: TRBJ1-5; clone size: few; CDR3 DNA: TGTGCCAGTAGTATGCGGGTCTTCAATCAGCCCCAGCATTTT; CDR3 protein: CASSMRVFNQPQHF
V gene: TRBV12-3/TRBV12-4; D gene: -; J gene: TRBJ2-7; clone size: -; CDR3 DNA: TGTGCCAGCAGTTCCTTCCTCTTCTACGAGCAGTACTTC; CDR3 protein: CASSSFLFYEQYF